This T cell receptor (beta chain) came from a study of cytomegalovirus exposure and HLA in healthy donors (dated by TCRdb to about 2017). General notes on the study: An earlier analysis of approximately 590 of the donors reported approximately 270 Gb of sequence data and around 110 million unique TCR beta sequences from approximately 180 million T cells. On average, around 240,000 unique TCR beta nucleotide sequences were sequenced per donor among roughly 430 genotyped donors of the cohort, with roughly 18% of those sequences being non-productive. To study patterns of TCR occurrence, a later analysis re-analyzed previously published TCR beta repertoires from 600 to 750 donors and added high-resolution HLA genotyping. The study was designed to test whether signatures of past pathogen exposure could be identified by cataloging public T cell receptors. Class I and class II HLA loci were covered by the typing at four-digit resolution. To predict cytomegalovirus infection status, the study brought together high-throughput TCR immunosequencing, statistical association of individual TCRs with disease status, and machine learning. A later genetic analysis used genome-wide SNP genotypes for about three fifths of the roughly 700 donors, treating that subset as a discovery cohort. In the later analysis, no new phenotypic data were used to find candidate immune exposures; instead, reliance was placed on TCR beta sequences and their occurrence across donors. A separate validation cohort of 100 to 150 different subjects was used in addition to the roughly 700-subject first cohort. Roughly 300 gigabases of sequencing data and 80 million or so unique TCR sequences were included in an early release covering roughly 600 HLA-typed donors. A few DR-DQ haplotypes were treated as single units for association and clustering because of strong linkage in the cohort. The T cell repertoires of some 670 subjects were profiled by immunosequencing and related to cytomegalovirus serostatus. All discovery cohort repertoires had been generated on a single sequencing platform. Of the 350 to 450 genotyped donors, around 81% fell in the genetic ancestry cluster associated with self-reported Caucasian donors. To decide whether each TCR beta V gene segment behaved as functional or pseudogenic, an earlier analysis of some 600 of the donors relied on high-throughput TCR beta sequencing. Donor age, sex, ethnicity and CMV serostatus were compiled together with the repertoire data. The number of typed donors differed by locus: about 629-640 for A, B, C, DRB1 and DQB1; 522 for DQA1; some 590 for DPA1; and about 450 for DPB1. Points the paper makes about the study in general: A later genetic analysis reported fewer N-insertions in productive TCRs among donors in an Asian-associated ancestry cluster than the approximately 700-donor mean. Because counts were too low, seventeen rarely observed V segments, including chromosome 9 orphons, were left out of the earlier analysis of 587 of the donors. According to a later analysis, TCR association rates differed among HLA loci, with DRB1 alleles showing the most associated TCRs and HLA-C alleles showing the fewest. A group of highly shared sequence variants was considered likely to be a technical artifact of the sequencing pipeline. The study listed approximately 160 TCR beta chains as associated with cytomegalovirus. The classifier was reported to diagnose cytomegalovirus status with high specificity and sensitivity in both the original and validation cohorts. A later genetic analysis associated a missense DCLRE1C variant with V-gene and J-gene trimming of TCR beta chains, and an independent cohort replicated the association. Because HLA typing was missing for some donors at each locus, association tests included only the typed subset. The 87-base-pair reads could not distinguish some IMGT-functional V segments, including TRBV6-2 and TRBV6-3, so those segments were excluded. A further reported finding was that TCR beta sequences accurately predicted the HLA-A and HLA-B alleles for most subjects in the first cohort. For the cohort, immune exposure information was limited to CMV serostatus. At a false discovery rate of 0.05, a later analysis linked around 17,000 TCR beta sequences to specific HLA alleles. A later analysis found that most CMV-associated TCR beta chains appeared HLA-restricted, with HLA associations seemingly driven largely by CMV exposure. Roughly uniform sequencing depth across donors was assumed in presence/absence analyses, although this assumption may not hold. Most TCR sequences were seen in very few donors, while some public TCRs were found in many individuals. The authors suggested that the approach could potentially be generalized to other disease states and immunological phenotypes. In vitro tests confirmed that a few of the cytomegalovirus-associated TCR beta chains recognize cytomegalovirus antigens. A later analysis reported that several top co-occurrence clusters appeared linked to parvovirus B19, influenza, CMV and Epstein-Barr virus. This cohort had only TCR beta chains sequenced, and the lack of alpha or paired-chain data limited which features could be detected. In a later analysis, HLA-associated TCR beta chains showed more clonal expansion and lower generation probabilities than non-associated chains that were equally common. Linkage disequilibrium might explain the correlated functional status among segregating V segments, but an unknown experimental factor could not be excluded. Broadly in line with IMGT annotations, most TCR beta V segments showed up in productive rearrangements about 87% or about 30% of the time in an earlier analysis of 450 to 600 of the donors. When HLA alleles, especially DR and DQ, strongly co-occurred, TCR associations were difficult to assign to individual alleles.

With respect to this clone: Its antigen has not been determined.

Per the germline V gene, SGHAT is the CDR1 and FQNNGV is the CDR2. Relative to germline, V is 0 bases shorter and J is 7 bases shorter, with 12 bases between their ends. The CDR3 contains 14 residues, cysteine and phenylalanine counted. Only the CDR3 portion is preserved as DNA: 42 bases, with reading frame beginning at the first base. The cohort consisted of 600 to 700 healthy bone marrow donors. At the time of sampling, every cohort member was nominally healthy, though immune exposures that went unrecorded were likely present. The donor was CMV seronegative and was included in the group of several hundred seronegative cohort members. Every donor gave a peripheral blood sample, and the peripheral blood mononuclear cells from that sample were used for TCR beta sequencing. The Qiagen DNeasy Blood Extraction Kit was used to extract genomic DNA from the blood cell samples. Library construction relied on the immunoSEQ multiplex PCR assay. The multiplex PCR relied on a mix of 60 forward primers for TCR Vbeta segments and 13 reverse primers for TCR Jbeta segments. The CDR3 region of rearranged TCR beta genes was amplified from genomic DNA by a multiplex PCR assay. On the Illumina HiSeq System, the amplified TCR beta libraries were sequenced as 87-base-pair reads. Processing in the source paper ran as follows. In a later analysis, some 80 million unique TCR beta chains were counted across the 650 to 750 repertoires, and roughly 11 million of these chains were shared by at least two donors. Raw reads were error-corrected and collapsed into unique sequences with a nearest-neighbor algorithm that merged closely related sequences to remove PCR and sequencing errors. Alignment of CDR3 sequences to IMGT reference sequences was used to assign V, D and J gene segments. Each retained sequence needed at least a six-nucleotide match to both a V gene segment and a J gene segment. A rearrangement was called productive if the CDR3 had no stop codons and remained in frame with V and J, and every other rearrangement was called non-productive. CDR3 was defined by IMGT convention, running from the second conserved V-encoded cysteine to the conserved J-encoded phenylalanine. The earlier analysis of 500 to 600 of the donors excluded sequences that lacked an unambiguous match to a single V gene segment. In an earlier analysis of 450 to 750 of the donors, a V segment was called functional when productive rearrangements were above 56.7%, and segregating when the standard deviation between donors exceeded 5%. To diagnose cytomegalovirus status from the catalog of TCR beta chain sequences, a statistical classification framework was built. In a later analysis, V and J genes were assigned by comparing TCR nucleotide sequences against IMGT/GENE-DB human TR gene sequences. The TCRdist pipeline was used in a later analysis to assign CDR3 sequences and most-parsimonious VDJ recombination scenarios. A later analysis defined each TCR beta chain by its CDR3 amino acid sequence plus V-gene family, and excluded reads lacking a unique V-gene family. In a later analysis, around 650 highly shared, low-generation-probability nucleotide sequences were removed to address suspected cross-contamination and a sequencing artifact. A later analysis calculated a clonal expansion index for each public chain from normalized within-repertoire ranks of inferred template counts. In a later analysis, generation probabilities were computed using a VDJ recombination model fitted to out-of-frame rearrangements, and the results were checked against IGoR. In a later analysis, hypergeometric tests were used to score TCR-TCR, TCR-HLA and TCR-CMV co-occurrence, with a repertoire-size bias correction applied to TCR pairs. False discovery rates were estimated in a later analysis by permuting HLA or CMV assignments 20 times. In a later analysis, co-occurring TCRs were grouped using DBSCAN, with TCRdist sequence similarity added in when clustering inside HLA-allele-positive subsets. Repertoires with fewer than 30,000 or more than 120,000 public chains, plus five repertoires with anomalous nucleotide sharing, were excluded from co-occurrence clustering. Held by TCRdb, this immuneACCESS table contains in-frame sequences only and omits some clones. Under half of the omission traces to an unresolved V gene where checked; the cause of the rest is unknown. Clone size and the V and J calls come from that table; the DNA yielded D and trimming. The sample has around 150,000 clones on record. The ten top clones hold roughly 2% of the sample.

Here the chain combines TRBV11-2 and TRBJ1-2, and TRBD1 may be the D gene, going by 5 matching bases. Sequencing input: PBMCs. The receptor comes from a man between 25 and 39 years old in good health and CMV-seronegative. This receptor carries the CDR3 CASSLDDDGAGYTF. The DNA reads TGTGCCAGCAGCTTAGATGACGATGGGGCTGGCTACACCTTC.